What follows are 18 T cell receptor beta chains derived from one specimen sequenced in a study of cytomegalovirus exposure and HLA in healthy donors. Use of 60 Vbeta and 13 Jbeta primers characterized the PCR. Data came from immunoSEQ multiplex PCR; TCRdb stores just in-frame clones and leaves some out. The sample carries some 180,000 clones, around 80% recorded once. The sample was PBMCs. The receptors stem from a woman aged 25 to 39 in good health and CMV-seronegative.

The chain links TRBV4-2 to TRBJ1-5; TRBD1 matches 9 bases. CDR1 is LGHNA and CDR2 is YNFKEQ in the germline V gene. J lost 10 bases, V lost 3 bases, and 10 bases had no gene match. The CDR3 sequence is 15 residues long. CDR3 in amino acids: CASSQEQGAQSPQHF. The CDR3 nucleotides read TGTGCCAGCAGCCAGGAACAGGGGGCCCAAAGTCCCCAGCATTTT.

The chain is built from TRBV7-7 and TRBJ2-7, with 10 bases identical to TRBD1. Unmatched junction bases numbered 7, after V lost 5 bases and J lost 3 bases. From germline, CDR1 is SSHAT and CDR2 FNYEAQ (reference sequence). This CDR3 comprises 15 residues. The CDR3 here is CASSAGQGFGYEQYF. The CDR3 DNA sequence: TGTGCCAGCAGCGCGGGACAGGGGTTTGGCTACGAGCAGTACTTC.

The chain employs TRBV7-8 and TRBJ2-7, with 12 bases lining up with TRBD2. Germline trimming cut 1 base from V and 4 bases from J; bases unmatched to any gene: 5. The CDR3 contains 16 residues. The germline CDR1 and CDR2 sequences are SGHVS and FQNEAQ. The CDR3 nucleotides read TGTGCCAGCAGCTTAGGAGGACTAGCGGGGATATACGAGCAGTACTTC. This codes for CASSLGGLAGIYEQYF. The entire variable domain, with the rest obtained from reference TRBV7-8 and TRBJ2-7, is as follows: GAGVSQSPRYKVAKRGQDVALRCDPISGHVSLFWYQQALGQGPEFLTYFQNEAQLDKSGLPSDRFFAERPEGSVSTLKIQRTQQEDSAVYLCASSLGGLAGIYEQYFGPGTRLTVT.

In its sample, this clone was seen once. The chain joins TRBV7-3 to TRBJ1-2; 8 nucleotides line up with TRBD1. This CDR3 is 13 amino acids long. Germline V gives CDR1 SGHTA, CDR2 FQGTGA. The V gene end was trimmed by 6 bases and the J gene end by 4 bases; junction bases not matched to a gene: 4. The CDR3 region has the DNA TGTGCCAGCAGGTTCACAGGGGGCTATGGCTACACCTTC. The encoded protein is CASRFTGGYGYTF.

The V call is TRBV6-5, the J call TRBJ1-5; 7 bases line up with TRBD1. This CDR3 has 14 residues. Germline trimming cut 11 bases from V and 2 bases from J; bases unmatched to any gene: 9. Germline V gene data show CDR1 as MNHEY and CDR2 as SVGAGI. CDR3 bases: TGTGCCCACAGCGTGGGACAGCGCAATCAGCCCCAGCATTTT. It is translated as CAHSVGQRNQPQHF.

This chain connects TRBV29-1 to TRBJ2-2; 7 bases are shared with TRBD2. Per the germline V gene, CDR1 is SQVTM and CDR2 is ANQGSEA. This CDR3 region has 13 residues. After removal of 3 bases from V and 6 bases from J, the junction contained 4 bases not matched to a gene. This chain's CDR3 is CSVEGGAAGELFF. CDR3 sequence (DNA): TGCAGCGTTGAGGGAGGGGCCGCCGGGGAGCTGTTTTTT.

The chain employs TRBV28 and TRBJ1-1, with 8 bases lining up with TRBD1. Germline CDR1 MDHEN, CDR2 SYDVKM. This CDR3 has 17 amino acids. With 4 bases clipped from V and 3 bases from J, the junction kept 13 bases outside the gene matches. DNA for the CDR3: TGTGCCAGCAGTTCCGCAGGGGGCGCCGGATTGGACACTGAAGCTTTCTTT. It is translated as CASSSAGGAGLDTEAFF.

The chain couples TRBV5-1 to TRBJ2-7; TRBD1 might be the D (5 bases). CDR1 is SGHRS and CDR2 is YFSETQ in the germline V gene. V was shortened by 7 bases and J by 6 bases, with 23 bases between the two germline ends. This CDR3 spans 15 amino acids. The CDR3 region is CASRIVGLGASEQYF. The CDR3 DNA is TGCGCCAGCCGCATCGTGGGGCTAGGTGCCTCCGAGCAGTACTTC.

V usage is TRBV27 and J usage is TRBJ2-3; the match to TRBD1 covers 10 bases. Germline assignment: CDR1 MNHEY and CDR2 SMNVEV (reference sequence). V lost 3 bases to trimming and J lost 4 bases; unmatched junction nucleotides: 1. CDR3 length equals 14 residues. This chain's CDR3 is CASSLDRGADTQYF. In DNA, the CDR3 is TGTGCCAGCAGTTTGGACAGGGGGGCAGATACGCAGTATTTT.

Written as DNA, the CDR3 is TGCGCCAGCAGCGAGACTAGCGGGAACATTCAGTACTTC. It encodes CASSETSGNIQYF. The V call is TRBV5-1, the J call TRBJ2-4, with 10 positions matching TRBD2. With 4 bases clipped from V and 7 bases from J, the junction kept 2 bases outside the gene matches. The CDR3 has 13 residues. Germline lookup yields CDR1 SGHRS and CDR2 YFSETQ.

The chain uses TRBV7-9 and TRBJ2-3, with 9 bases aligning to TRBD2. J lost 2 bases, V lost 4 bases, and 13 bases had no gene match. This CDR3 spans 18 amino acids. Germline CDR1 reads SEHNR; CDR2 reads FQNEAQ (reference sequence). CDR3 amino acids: CASSWAAIAGAFTDTQYF. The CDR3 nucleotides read TGTGCCAGCAGCTGGGCTGCGATAGCGGGGGCCTTCACAGATACGCAGTATTTT.

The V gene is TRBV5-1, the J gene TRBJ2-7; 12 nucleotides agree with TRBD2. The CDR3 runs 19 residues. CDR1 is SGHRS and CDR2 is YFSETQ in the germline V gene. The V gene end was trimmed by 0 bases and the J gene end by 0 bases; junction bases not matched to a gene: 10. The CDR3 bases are TGCGCCAGCAGCTTGGCCCCCGGGACTAGCGGGTCCCTCTCCTACGAGCAGTACTTC. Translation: CASSLAPGTSGSLSYEQYF.

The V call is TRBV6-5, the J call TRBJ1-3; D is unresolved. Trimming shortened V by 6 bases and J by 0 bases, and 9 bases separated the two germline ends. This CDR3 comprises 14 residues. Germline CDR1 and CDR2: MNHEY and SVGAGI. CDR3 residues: CASRELISGNTIYF. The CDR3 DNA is TGTGCCAGCAGGGAGCTCATCTCTGGAAACACCATATATTTT.

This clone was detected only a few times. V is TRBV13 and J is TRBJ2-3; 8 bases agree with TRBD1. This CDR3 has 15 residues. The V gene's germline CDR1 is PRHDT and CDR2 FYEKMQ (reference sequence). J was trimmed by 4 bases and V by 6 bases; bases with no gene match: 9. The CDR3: CASRTRTGIPDTQYF. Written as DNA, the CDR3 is TGTGCCAGCAGGACCCGGACAGGGATCCCAGATACGCAGTATTTT. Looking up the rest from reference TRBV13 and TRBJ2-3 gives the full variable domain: AAGVIQSPRHLIKEKRETATLKCYPIPRHDTVYWYQQGPGQDPQFLISFYEKMQSDKGSIPDRFSAQQFSDYHSELNMSSLELGDSALYFCASRTRTGIPDTQYFGPGTRLTVL.

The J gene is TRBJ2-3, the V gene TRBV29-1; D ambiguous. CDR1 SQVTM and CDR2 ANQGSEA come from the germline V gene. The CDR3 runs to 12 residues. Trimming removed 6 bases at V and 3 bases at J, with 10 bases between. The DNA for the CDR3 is TGCAGCGTCCCCGGAGAGACAGATACGCAGTATTTT. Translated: CSVPGETDTQYF.

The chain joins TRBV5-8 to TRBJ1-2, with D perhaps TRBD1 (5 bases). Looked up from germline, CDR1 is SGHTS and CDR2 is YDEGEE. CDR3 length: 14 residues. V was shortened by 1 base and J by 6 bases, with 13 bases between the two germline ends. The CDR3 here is CASSLIRGRDGYTF. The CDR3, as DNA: TGTGCCAGCAGCTTGATCCGGGGGAGGGATGGCTACACCTTC.

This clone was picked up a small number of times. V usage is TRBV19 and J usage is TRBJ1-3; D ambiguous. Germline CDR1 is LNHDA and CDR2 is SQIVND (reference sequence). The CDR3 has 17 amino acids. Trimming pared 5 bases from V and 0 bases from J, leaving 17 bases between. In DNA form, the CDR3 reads TGTGCCAGTAGTGCCGGACTTCTCCGGAGCTCTGGAAACACCATATATTTT. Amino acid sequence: CASSAGLLRSSGNTIYF.

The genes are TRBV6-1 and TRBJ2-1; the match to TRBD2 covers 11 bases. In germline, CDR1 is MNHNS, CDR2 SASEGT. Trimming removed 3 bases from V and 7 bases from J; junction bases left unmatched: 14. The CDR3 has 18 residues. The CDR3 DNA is TGTGCCAGCAGTGAGGTTCCGGGACTAGCGGCTGGAGGAAATGAGCAGTTCTTC. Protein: CASSEVPGLAAGGNEQFF.